This T cell receptor (beta chain) was obtained from a study of monozygotic twins with inflammatory bowel disease. TCRdb derives one entry per CDR3 protein from the 5' RACE reads, leaving out DNA. This table holds about 300,000 distinct CDR3 sequences. Per the germline V gene, CDR1 is MNHEY and CDR2 is SVGAGI. There are 12 residues in the CDR3. The source material was blood. This receptor was obtained from a human donor with ulcerative colitis or Crohn's disease, or a healthy co-twin of an affected twin (not recorded which). The chain has TRBV6-5 and TRBJ2-7; TCRdb's D gene call, TRBD1, goes unchecked for lack of DNA. CDR3: CASSAGTSEQYF.